The sequence of this T cell receptor beta chain was determined in a study of blood T cells in healthy people across ages. Through a sample-barcoded 5' primer and a J-beta primer mix, a second PCR was run for 7 to 11 cycles. Each cDNA was tagged by a template-switch adaptor containing 12 random nucleotides. TCRdb analysed the 5' RACE reads with MiXCR anew, one entry per CDR3 protein. Counted here are 1,500,000 or so distinct CDR3 sequences, 42% occurring once; the ten biggest clones make up less than 5%. About this clonotype: Its antigen is unidentified.

The study, taken as a whole, reports: Estimates of diversity drawn from one million T cells were considered underestimates. Older individuals had lower TCR beta diversity per million T cells (the decline was roughly linear).

The CDR3 extends over 14 amino acids. Between the trimmed V and J ends, which lost 4 bases and 7 bases, there was a span of 17 bases. CDR1 MNHEY and CDR2 SVGAGI come from the germline V gene. This sequence originates from a young woman in good health. The chain combines TRBV6-5 with TRBJ2-7; no firm D call. Specimen: blood. The CDR3 here is CASSSPRGYNEQYF. The CDR3 DNA sequence: TGTGCCAGCAGTTCTCCACGAGGCTACAATGAGCAGTACTTC.